The 23 T cell receptor beta chains presented below share a single source sample, sequenced in a study of T cell changes during pregnancy in multiple sclerosis. Generated by immunoSEQ multiplex PCR, the TCRdb table keeps only in-frame clones and is missing some. The sample includes about 38,000 clones, 85% to 95% seen only once; the top ten take approximately 8.3%. The sample consisted of CD8+ T cells from peripheral blood mononuclear cells, taken in the third trimester of pregnancy. Source of these receptors: a female donor with multiple sclerosis, enrolled in a pregnancy study.

The CDR3 loop is CASSRLLTGPWGYTF. The CDR3 coding sequence is TGTGCCAGCAGCCGACTCCTGACAGGGCCGTGGGGCTACACCTTC. The V and J genes are TRBV6-5 and TRBJ1-2, with 7 nucleotides matching TRBD1. The germline V gene encodes CDR1 MNHEY and CDR2 SVGAGI. The CDR3 runs to 15 residues. The ends lost 6 bases at V and 8 bases at J; junction bases unmatched: 15.

Relative to its sample, this clone is medium-sized. The J gene is TRBJ2-1, the V gene TRBV7-2, with 9 bases aligning to TRBD2. The germline V gene encodes CDR1 SGHTA and CDR2 FQGNSA. The CDR3 totals 15 residues. J gave up 4 bases and V 3 bases, and 4 bases lay outside the gene matches. CDR3 sequence: CASSFIAGEYNEQFF. The CDR3 region has the DNA TGTGCCAGCAGCTTTATAGCGGGGGAGTACAATGAGCAGTTCTTC. Looking up the rest from reference TRBV7-2 and TRBJ2-1 gives the full variable domain: GAGVSQSPSNKVTEKGKDVELRCDPISGHTALYWYRQSLGQGLEFLIYFQGNSAPDKSGLPSDRFSAERTGGSVSTLTIQRTQQEDSAVYLCASSFIAGEYNEQFFGPGTRLTVL.

V usage is TRBV2 and J usage is TRBJ1-1; D not certain. The V end was cut by 3 bases, the J end by 0 bases, with 17 bases between. The CDR3 covers 17 residues. Germline values: CDR1 SNHLY, CDR2 FYNNEI. The CDR3 sequence is CASSDFSSPGLNTEAFF. The CDR3 coding sequence is TGTGCCAGCAGTGATTTTTCATCTCCAGGCCTGAACACTGAAGCTTTCTTT.

The chain couples TRBV7-8 to TRBJ1-2; 10 nucleotides line up with TRBD1. The CDR3 spans 15 residues. V shed 1 base and J 3 bases; nucleotides not matched to a gene: 2. The V gene's germline CDR1 is SGHVS and CDR2 FQNEAQ. The CDR3 protein is CASSLGQGAHYGYTF. The DNA for the CDR3 is TGTGCCAGCAGCTTAGGACAGGGGGCACACTATGGCTACACCTTC.

The genes are TRBV14 and TRBJ2-7; the D gene is possibly TRBD1 (6 bases). The CDR3 consists of 17 residues. CDR1 and CDR2 (germline): SGHDN, FVKESK. The V end lost 1 base, the J end lost 4 bases, and 20 bases lay between the germline ends. CDR3 sequence (DNA): TGTGCCAGCAGCCAAGCTCTTCTAGACAGGCGTTCTTACGAGCAGTACTTC. Translating gives CASSQALLDRRSYEQYF.

The V call is TRBV6-5, the J call TRBJ2-1; weak D call: TRBD1 (6 bases). V lost 2 bases, J lost 11 bases, and 13 bases lay in between. CDR3 length: 13 residues. CDR1 is MNHEY and CDR2 is SVGAGI in the germline V gene. The CDR3 coding sequence is TGTGCCAGCAGTTACCGCTTAACAGGGCAGCAGTTCTTC. Protein product: CASSYRLTGQQFF.

J is TRBJ2-3 and V is TRBV30; 8 positions match TRBD1. Germline CDR1 is GTSNPN and CDR2 is SVGIG (reference sequence). The CDR3 runs 14 residues. Trimming cost V 7 bases and J 4 bases; bases outside gene matches: 10. CDR3 DNA sequence: TGTGCCTCGGACTGGACAGGGATCGCAGATACGCAGTATTTT. Translation: CASDWTGIADTQYF.

The rearrangement links TRBV5-6 to TRBJ2-7, with D perhaps matching TRBD1 (6 bases). Germline V CDR1 and CDR2: SGHDT, YYEEEE. CDR3 size: 12 residues. V lost 4 bases, J lost 3 bases, and 8 bases lay in between. The CDR3 region is CASSRDNYEQYF. The CDR3 bases are TGTGCCAGCAGCAGGGACAACTACGAGCAGTACTTC.

This rearrangement joins TRBV12-5 to TRBJ1-1, with D perhaps TRBD1 (5 bases). The ends were cut back, 5 bases at V and 8 bases at J, with 15 bases in the middle. Germline lookup yields CDR1 LGHNT and CDR2 FRNRAP. The CDR3 sequence is 13 residues long. CDR3 amino acids: CASGLRGGEEAFF. Here the CDR3 DNA reads TGTGCTAGTGGTCTCCGGGGGGGGGAGGAAGCTTTCTTT. Drawing the rest from reference TRBV12-5 and TRBJ1-1, the complete variable domain is DARVTQTPRHKVTEMGQEVTMRCQPILGHNTVFWYRQTMMQGLELLAYFRNRAPLDDSGMPKDRFSAEMPDATLATLKIQPSEPRDSAVYFCASGLRGGEEAFFGQGTRLTVV.

This chain connects TRBV9 to TRBJ2-3; TRBD2 aligns across 11 bases. Germline values: CDR1 SGDLS, CDR2 YYNGEE. This CDR3 region has 15 residues. V shed 3 bases, J shed 5 bases, and the junction held 5 bases outside the gene matches. The CDR3 DNA reads TGTGCCAGCAGCGACACCGGGACTAGCGGAGATACGCAGTATTTT. Amino acids: CASSDTGTSGDTQYF.

The rearrangement links TRBV4-1 to TRBJ2-1, with 10 nucleotides matching TRBD2. J gave up 6 bases and V 2 bases, and 10 bases lay outside the gene matches. Per the germline V gene, CDR1 is MGHRA and CDR2 is YSYEKL. The CDR3 length is 17 residues. The CDR3 DNA is TGCGCCAGCAGCCAAACTGGACTAGCGGCGCTCTTCAATGAGCAGTTCTTC. It encodes CASSQTGLAALFNEQFF.

V gene TRBV6-4 combines with J gene TRBJ2-2; the D is unclear. V lost 6 bases and J 6 bases, leaving 17 bases between the germline ends. The CDR3 contains 15 residues. Germline-derived CDR1 and CDR2 are MRHNA and SNTAGT. CDR3 DNA sequence: TGTGCCAGCAGCCCCAGCCAGATGGGCTCCGGGGAGCTGTTTTTT. This translates into CASSPSQMGSGELFF.

V gene TRBV5-1 combines with J gene TRBJ2-1; no definite D call. From germline, CDR1 is SGHRS and CDR2 YFSETQ. This CDR3 spans 16 amino acids. V was pared by 2 bases and J by 5 bases, with 17 bases between. This CDR3 reads CASSFVPLEMHNEQFF. The CDR3 coding sequence is TGCGCCAGCAGCTTTGTTCCCCTGGAGATGCACAATGAGCAGTTCTTC.

This clone appeared once. The rearrangement links TRBV19 to TRBJ1-6; D gene uncertain. The V gene lost 1 base and the J gene lost 17 bases, with 12 bases spanning the gap. CDR3 length equals 12 residues. Germline lookup yields CDR1 LNHDA and CDR2 SQIVND (reference sequence). Written as DNA, the CDR3 is TGTGCCAGTAGTATAGTTTCCGGGGATTTCCACTTT. It is translated as CASSIVSGDFHF.

The J gene is TRBJ2-1, the V gene TRBV5-1, with TRBD1 matching over 8 bases. The germline gives CDR1 SGHRS, CDR2 YFSETQ. Trimming took 1 base from V and 7 from J; bases not matched to a gene: 13. This CDR3 comprises 17 residues. The CDR3 coding sequence is TGCGCCAGCAGCTTGAGCGTGGACAGGGCTGGGGAAAATGAGCAGTTCTTC. Its protein is CASSLSVDRAGENEQFF.

The V call is TRBV7-6, the J call TRBJ1-1; D is uncertain. The CDR3 is 14 residues long. From germline, CDR1 is SGHVS and CDR2 FNYEAQ. V shed 1 base and J shed 7 bases, with 13 bases lying between them. The CDR3 is CASSLVGDSGEAFF. The CDR3 bases are TGTGCCAGCAGCTTAGTGGGAGATTCGGGTGAAGCTTTCTTT.

This chain links TRBV4-1 with TRBJ1-2; D gene uncertain. CDR3 length: 16 amino acids. The germline V and J ends were trimmed by 0 bases and 4 bases, with 15 bases remaining between them. Germline V CDR1 and CDR2: MGHRA, YSYEKL. The CDR3 DNA reads TGCGCCAGCAGCCAAGAAGCAGGCGCCTCCGGCTATGGCTACACCTTC. Its translation is CASSQEAGASGYGYTF.

This chain joins TRBV6-4 and TRBJ2-1; 12 positions match TRBD2. The CDR3 contains 13 residues. After removal of 6 bases from V and 9 bases from J, the junction contained 3 bases not matched to a gene. The V gene's germline CDR1 is MRHNA and CDR2 SNTAGT. CDR3: CASSETSGGEQFF. The DNA for the CDR3 is TGTGCCAGCAGCGAGACTAGCGGGGGTGAGCAGTTCTTC.

This clone was seen only once. CDR3 residues: CASSFAGVKSPLHF. The DNA for the CDR3 is TGTGCCAGCAGCTTTGCAGGGGTGAAATCACCCCTCCACTTT. The chain recombines TRBV7-9 with TRBJ1-6; D possibly corresponds to TRBD1 (6 bases). CDR1 is SEHNR and CDR2 is FQNEAQ in the germline V gene (reference sequence). V was clipped by 3 bases and J by 10 bases, with 13 bases between them. This CDR3 spans 14 amino acids.

This clone was observed a handful of times. V and J are TRBV10-1 and TRBJ2-7; perhaps TRBD1 as D (6 bases). The V end lost 2 bases, the J end lost 6 bases, and 23 bases lay between the germline ends. Germline V lookup: CDR1 WNHNN, CDR2 SYGVQD (reference sequence). This CDR3 has 17 amino acids. The CDR3 here is CASSEGLDRISKGEQYF. CDR3 coding DNA: TGCGCCAGCAGTGAGGGTTTGGACAGAATCTCAAAGGGCGAGCAGTACTTC.

The chain employs TRBV29-1 and TRBJ1-2; tentatively, D is TRBD1 (5 bases). V dropped 3 bases and J dropped 4 bases, with 12 bases sitting between them. CDR1 is SQVTM, CDR2 ANQGSEA, per germline. This CDR3 region has 13 residues. The CDR3 protein is CSVDFRGGYGYTF. In DNA form, the CDR3 reads TGCAGCGTTGATTTTAGGGGAGGCTATGGCTACACCTTC.

The rearrangement links TRBV13 to TRBJ1-1; D is perhaps TRBD1 (6 bases). The CDR3 loop spans 15 amino acids. From germline, CDR1 is PRHDT and CDR2 FYEKMQ (reference sequence). V was cut by 3 bases and J by 1 base, with 12 bases left in between. The CDR3 coding sequence is TGTGCCAGCAGCTTGGCGGGGGGCTCGAACACTGAAGCTTTCTTT. Protein sequence: CASSLAGGSNTEAFF.

The chain links TRBV4-1 to TRBJ2-3; unclear D gene. The V end was cut by 6 bases, the J end by 6 bases, with 10 bases between. The CDR3 extends over 12 amino acids. Germline CDR1 reads MGHRA; CDR2 reads YSYEKL. DNA for the CDR3: TGCGCCAGCAGGGGCCAGTTGGATACGCAGTATTTT. Translated: CASRGQLDTQYF.